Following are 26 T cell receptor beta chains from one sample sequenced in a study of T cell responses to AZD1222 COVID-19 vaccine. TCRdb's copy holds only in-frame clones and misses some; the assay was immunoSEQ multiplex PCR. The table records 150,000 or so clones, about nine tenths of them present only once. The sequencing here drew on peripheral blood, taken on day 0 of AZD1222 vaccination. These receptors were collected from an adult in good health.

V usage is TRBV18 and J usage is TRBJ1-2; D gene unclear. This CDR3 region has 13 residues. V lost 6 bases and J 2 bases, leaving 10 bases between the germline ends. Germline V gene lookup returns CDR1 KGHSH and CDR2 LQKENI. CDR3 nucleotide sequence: TGTGCCAGCTCTCCGGACGGGAACTATGGCTACACCTTC. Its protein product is CASSPDGNYGYTF.

The CDR3: CSARVGNEQFF. DNA of the CDR3: TGCAGTGCTAGAGTAGGCAATGAGCAGTTCTTC. The chain couples TRBV20-1 to TRBJ2-1; D unclear. CDR3 length equals 11 residues. Trimming removed 1 base from V and 6 bases from J, with 4 bases in between. Per germline, CDR1 DFQATT and CDR2 SNEGSKA (reference sequence).

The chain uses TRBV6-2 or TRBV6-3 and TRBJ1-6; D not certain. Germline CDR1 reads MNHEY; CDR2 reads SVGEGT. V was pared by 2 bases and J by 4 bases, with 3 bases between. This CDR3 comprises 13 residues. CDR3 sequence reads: CASSYGYNSPLHF. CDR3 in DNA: TGTGCCAGCAGTTACGGATATAATTCACCCCTCCACTTT.

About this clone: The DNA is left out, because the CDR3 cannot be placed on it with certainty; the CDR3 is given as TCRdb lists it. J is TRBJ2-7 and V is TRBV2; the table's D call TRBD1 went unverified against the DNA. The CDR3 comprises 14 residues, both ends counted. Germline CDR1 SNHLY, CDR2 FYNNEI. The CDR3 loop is CASSVGTGASPPYF.

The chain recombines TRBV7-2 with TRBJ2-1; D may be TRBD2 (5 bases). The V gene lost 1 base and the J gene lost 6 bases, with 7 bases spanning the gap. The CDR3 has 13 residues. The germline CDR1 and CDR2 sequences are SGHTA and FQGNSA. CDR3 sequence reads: CASSLEDFNEQFF. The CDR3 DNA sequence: TGTGCCAGCAGCTTAGAGGACTTCAATGAGCAGTTCTTC. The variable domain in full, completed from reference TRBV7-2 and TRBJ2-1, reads GAGVSQSPSNKVTEKGKDVELRCDPISGHTALYWYRQSLGQGLEFLIYFQGNSAPDKSGLPSDRFSAERTGGSVSTLTIQRTQQEDSAVYLCASSLEDFNEQFFGPGTRLTVL.

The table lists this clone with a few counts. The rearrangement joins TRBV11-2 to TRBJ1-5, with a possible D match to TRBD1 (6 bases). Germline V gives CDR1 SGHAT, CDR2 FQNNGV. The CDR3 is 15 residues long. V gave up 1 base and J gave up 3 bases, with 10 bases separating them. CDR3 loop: CASSLVGGYNQPQHF. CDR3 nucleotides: TGTGCCAGCAGCTTAGTAGGGGGATACAATCAGCCCCAGCATTTT.

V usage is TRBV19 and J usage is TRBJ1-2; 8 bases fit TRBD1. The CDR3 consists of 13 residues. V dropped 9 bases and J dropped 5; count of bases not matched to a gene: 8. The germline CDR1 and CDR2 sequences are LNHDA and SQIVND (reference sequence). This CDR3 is CASLGTGVYGYTF. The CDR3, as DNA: TGTGCCAGCCTCGGGACAGGAGTTTATGGCTACACCTTC.

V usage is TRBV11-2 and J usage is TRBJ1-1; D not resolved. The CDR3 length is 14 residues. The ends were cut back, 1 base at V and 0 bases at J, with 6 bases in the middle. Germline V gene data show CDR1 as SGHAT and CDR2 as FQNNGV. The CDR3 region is CASSLGLLNTEAFF. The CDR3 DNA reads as TGTGCCAGCAGCTTAGGACTGTTGAACACTGAAGCTTTCTTT.

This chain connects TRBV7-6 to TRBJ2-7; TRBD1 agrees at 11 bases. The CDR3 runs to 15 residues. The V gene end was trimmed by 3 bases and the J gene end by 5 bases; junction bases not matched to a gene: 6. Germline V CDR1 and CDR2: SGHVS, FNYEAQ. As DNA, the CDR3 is TGTGCCAGCAGCTTCCCCGGACAGGGGGCCGACGAGCAGTACTTC. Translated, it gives CASSFPGQGADEQYF.

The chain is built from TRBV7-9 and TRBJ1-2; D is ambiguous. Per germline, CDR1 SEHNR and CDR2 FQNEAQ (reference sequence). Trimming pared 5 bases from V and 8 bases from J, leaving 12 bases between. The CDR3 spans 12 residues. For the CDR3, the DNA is TGTGCCAGCAGCCCCCACCTCGGGGGCTACACCTTC. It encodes CASSPHLGGYTF.

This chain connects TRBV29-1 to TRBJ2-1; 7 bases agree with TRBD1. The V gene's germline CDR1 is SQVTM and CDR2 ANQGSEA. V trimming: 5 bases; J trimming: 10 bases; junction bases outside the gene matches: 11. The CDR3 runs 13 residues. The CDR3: CSVRTGAQEEQFF. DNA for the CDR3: TGCAGCGTTCGAACAGGGGCGCAGGAGGAGCAGTTCTTC.

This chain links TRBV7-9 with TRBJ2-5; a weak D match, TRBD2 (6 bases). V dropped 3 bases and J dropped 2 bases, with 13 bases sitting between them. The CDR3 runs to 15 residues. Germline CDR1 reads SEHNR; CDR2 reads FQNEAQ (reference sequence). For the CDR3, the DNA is TGTGCCAGCAGCTTGGGGACGGGGAGGCAAGAGACCCAGTACTTC. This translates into CASSLGTGRQETQYF.

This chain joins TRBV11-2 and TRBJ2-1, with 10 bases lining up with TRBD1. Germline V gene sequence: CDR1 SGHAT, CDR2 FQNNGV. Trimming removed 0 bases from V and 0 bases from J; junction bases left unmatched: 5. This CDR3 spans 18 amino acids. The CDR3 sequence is CASSLDQRTGGSYNEQFF. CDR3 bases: TGTGCCAGCAGCTTAGATCAACGGACAGGGGGCTCCTACAATGAGCAGTTCTTC.

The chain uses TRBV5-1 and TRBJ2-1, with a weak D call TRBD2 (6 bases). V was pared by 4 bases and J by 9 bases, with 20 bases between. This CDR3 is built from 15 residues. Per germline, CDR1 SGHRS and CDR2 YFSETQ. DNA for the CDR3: TGCGCCAGCAGCCCCCTAGCGCGAGGGTTCGGTGAGCAGTTCTTC. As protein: CASSPLARGFGEQFF. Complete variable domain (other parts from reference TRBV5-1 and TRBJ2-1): KAGVTQTPRYLIKTRGQQVTLSCSPISGHRSVSWYQQTPGQGLQFLFEYFSETQRNKGNFPGRFSGRQFSNSRSEMNVSTLELGDSALYLCASSPLARGFGEQFFGPGTRLTVL.

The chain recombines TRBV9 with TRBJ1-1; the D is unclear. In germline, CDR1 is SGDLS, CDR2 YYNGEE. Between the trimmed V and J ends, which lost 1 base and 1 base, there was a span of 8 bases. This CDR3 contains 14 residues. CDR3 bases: TGTGCCAGCAGCGTAACAGTTCAGAACACTGAAGCTTTCTTT. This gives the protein CASSVTVQNTEAFF.

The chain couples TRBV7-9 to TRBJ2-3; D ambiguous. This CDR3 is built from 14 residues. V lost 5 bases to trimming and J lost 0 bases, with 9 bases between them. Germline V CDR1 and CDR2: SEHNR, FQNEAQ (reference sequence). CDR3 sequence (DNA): TGTGCCAGCAGCCCCCAAGGGAGCACAGATACGCAGTATTTT. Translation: CASSPQGSTDTQYF.

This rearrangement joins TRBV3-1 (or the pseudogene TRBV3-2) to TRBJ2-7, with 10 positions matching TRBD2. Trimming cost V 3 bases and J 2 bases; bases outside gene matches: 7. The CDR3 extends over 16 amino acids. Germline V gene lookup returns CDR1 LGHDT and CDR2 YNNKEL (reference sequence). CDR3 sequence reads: CASSHRTSGMTYEQYF. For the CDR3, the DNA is TGTGCCAGCAGCCATCGGACTAGCGGAATGACCTACGAGCAGTACTTC.

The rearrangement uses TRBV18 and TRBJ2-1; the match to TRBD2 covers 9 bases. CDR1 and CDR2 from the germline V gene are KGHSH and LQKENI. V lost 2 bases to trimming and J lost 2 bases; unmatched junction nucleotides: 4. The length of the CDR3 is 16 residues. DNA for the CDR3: TGTGCCAGCTCACCAATAGCGGGGGCAGCCTACAATGAGCAGTTCTTC. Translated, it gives CASSPIAGAAYNEQFF. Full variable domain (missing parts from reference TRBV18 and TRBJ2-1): NAGVMQNPRHLVRRRGQEARLRCSPMKGHSHVYWYRQLPEEGLKFMVYLQKENIIDESGMPKERFSAEFPKEGPSILRIQQVVRGDSAAYFCASSPIAGAAYNEQFFGPGTRLTVL.

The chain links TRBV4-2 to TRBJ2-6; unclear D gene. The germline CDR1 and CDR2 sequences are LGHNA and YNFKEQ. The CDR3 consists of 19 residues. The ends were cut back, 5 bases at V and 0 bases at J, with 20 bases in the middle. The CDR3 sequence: CASSGRPTAGDSGANVLTF. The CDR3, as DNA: TGTGCCAGCAGCGGACGGCCCACGGCAGGAGACTCTGGGGCCAACGTCCTGACTTTC.

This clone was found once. The CDR3 spells CSVGGPVAYEQYF. DNA for the CDR3: TGCAGCGTGGGGGGACCGGTAGCCTACGAGCAGTACTTC. V and J are TRBV29-1 and TRBJ2-7; D is possibly TRBD2 (6 bases). V shed 6 bases and J shed 2 bases, with 14 bases lying between them. Germline loops: CDR1 SQVTM, CDR2 ANQGSEA. The CDR3 totals 13 residues.

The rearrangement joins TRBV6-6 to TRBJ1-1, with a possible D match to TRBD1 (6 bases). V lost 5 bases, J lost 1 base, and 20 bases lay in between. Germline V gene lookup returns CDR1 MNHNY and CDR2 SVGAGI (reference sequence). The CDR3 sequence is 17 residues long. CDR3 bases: TGTGCCAGCAGTCGTCCTCGGGGGGGCCAGGCGAACACTGAAGCTTTCTTT. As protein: CASSRPRGGQANTEAFF.

CDR3 in amino acids: CASSLVLSDGYTF. The CDR3 bases are TGTGCCAGCAGCTTGGTTCTGTCAGATGGCTACACCTTC. The chain employs TRBV5-4 and TRBJ1-2; D gene unclear. The CDR3 loop spans 13 amino acids. V was trimmed by 0 bases and J by 6 bases, leaving 9 bases between them. Per germline, CDR1 SGHNT and CDR2 YYREEE (reference sequence).

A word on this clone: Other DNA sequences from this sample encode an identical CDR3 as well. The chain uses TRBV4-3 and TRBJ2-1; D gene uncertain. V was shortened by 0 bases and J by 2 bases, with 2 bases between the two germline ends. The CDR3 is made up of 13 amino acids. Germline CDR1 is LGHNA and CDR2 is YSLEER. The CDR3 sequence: CASSQEPYNEQFF. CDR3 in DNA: TGCGCCAGCAGCCAAGAACCCTACAATGAGCAGTTCTTC.

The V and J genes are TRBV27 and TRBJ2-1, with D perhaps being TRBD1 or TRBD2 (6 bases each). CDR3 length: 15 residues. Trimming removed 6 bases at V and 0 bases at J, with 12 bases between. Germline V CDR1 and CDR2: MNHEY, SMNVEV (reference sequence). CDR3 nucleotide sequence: TGTGCCAGCAGAACGGGGGCTACCTCCTACAATGAGCAGTTCTTC. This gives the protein CASRTGATSYNEQFF.

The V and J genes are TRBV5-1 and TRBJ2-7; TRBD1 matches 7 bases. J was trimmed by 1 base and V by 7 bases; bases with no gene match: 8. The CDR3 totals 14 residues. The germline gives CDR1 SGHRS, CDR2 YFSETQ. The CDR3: CASGIPGGSYEQYF. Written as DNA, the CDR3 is TGCGCCAGCGGAATCCCAGGGGGTTCCTACGAGCAGTACTTC. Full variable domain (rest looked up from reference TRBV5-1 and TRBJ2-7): KAGVTQTPRYLIKTRGQQVTLSCSPISGHRSVSWYQQTPGQGLQFLFEYFSETQRNKGNFPGRFSGRQFSNSRSEMNVSTLELGDSALYLCASGIPGGSYEQYFGPGTRLTVT.

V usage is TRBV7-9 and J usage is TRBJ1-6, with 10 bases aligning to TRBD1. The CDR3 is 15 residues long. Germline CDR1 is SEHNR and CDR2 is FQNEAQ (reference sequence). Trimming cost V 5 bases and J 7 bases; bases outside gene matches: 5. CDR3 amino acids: CASSPDRGWNSPLHF. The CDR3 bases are TGTGCCAGCAGCCCGGACAGGGGGTGGAATTCACCCCTCCACTTT.